This T cell receptor (beta chain) was profiled in a study of blood T cell repertoires in COVID-19. Study background: The samples span acute and convalescent COVID-19 from the United States, Italy and Spain. In each case, the material was cDNA or gDNA derived from T cells, B-cell-depleted T cells, or PBMCs.

In terms of age and location, participants ranged from about 18 to 100 years and lived in about 25 US areas. The CDR3 covers 14 residues. The ends were cut back, 4 bases at V and 8 bases at J, with 15 bases in the middle. Germline V gives CDR1 SGHNT, CDR2 YYREEE (reference sequence). Repertoires were generated with immunoSEQ multiplex PCR, while TCRdb's copy carries only in-frame clones and drops some. The sample lists fewer than 350,000 clones; 89% were seen once. V usage is TRBV5-4 and J usage is TRBJ1-4; a possible D gene is TRBD1 (6 bases). Sequencing used PBMCs or T cells enriched from blood (not recorded which). The receptor was isolated from a man aged 60-69 years who had recovered from COVID-19. The chain's CDR3 is CASSLNRDGEKLFF. The CDR3, as DNA: TGTGCCAGCAGCCTAAACAGGGACGGAGAAAAACTGTTTTTT. The variable domain in full, completed from reference TRBV5-4 and TRBJ1-4, reads ETGVTQSPTHLIKTRGQQVTLRCSSQSGHNTVSWYQQALGQGPQFIFQYYREEENGRGNFPPRFSGLQFPNYSSELNVNALELDDSALYLCASSLNRDGEKLFFGSGTQLSVL.